This record concerns one TCR beta chain sequence. Profiled with immunoSEQ multiplex PCR; TCRdb holds only in-frame clones, not every one. The sample gives 91,000 or so clones, approximately 80% of which show up once; about 5% is in the top ten. Noted time point: after dendritic cell vaccination, including at tumor progression/relapse. V lost 1 base to trimming and J lost 5 bases, with 12 bases between them. CDR3 length: 15 residues. CDR1 is LNHNV and CDR2 is YYDKDF in the germline V gene (reference sequence). The data are from a study of glioma-infiltrating T cells after dendritic cell vaccination. The chain employs TRBV15 and TRBJ2-1, with a possible D match to TRBD1 (5 bases). The clonotype comes from a human donor with glioblastoma. The source material was blood, sampled after dendritic cell vaccination. DNA of the CDR3: TGTGCCACCAGCAGAGGACAGAGAGTAAACAATGAGCAGTTCTTC. Translation: CATSRGQRVNNEQFF.